The rows below give T cell receptor beta chains drawn from one sample of a study of blood T cell repertoires in COVID-19. The repertoire was sequenced with immunoSEQ multiplex PCR; TCRdb's copy has only in-frame clones and lacks some. The repertoire holds roughly 110,000 clones, 81% seen once, with over 9.5% in the top ten. Sequences were obtained from peripheral blood. The receptors here all came from a human donor in a cohort sampled during active COVID-19. CDR3s include the opening cysteine and the closing phenylalanine or tryptophan. A D gene is named only where the DNA matches it firmly. Clone size is shown for a subset of rows, as once, few, many or a class of expanded clone.

V	J	size	D	CDR3	DNA
TRBV9	TRBJ1-1	NA	NA	CASSVDVAKNTEAFF	TGTGCCAGCAGCGTAGATGTTGCGAAAAACACTGAAGCTTTCTTT
TRBV7-2	TRBJ2-1	NA	NA	CASSLDRIVDEQFF	TGTGCCAGCAGCTTAGACAGGATTGTCGATGAGCAGTTCTTC
TRBV29-1	TRBJ1-4	NA	TRBD1	CSAAGQTNEKLFF	TGCAGCGCTGCGGGACAGACTAATGAAAAACTGTTTTTT
TRBV11-2	TRBJ2-7	NA	TRBD2	CASSLGLAGGEQYF	TGTGCCAGCAGCTTAGGTCTAGCCGGGGGGGAGCAGTACTTC
TRBV27	TRBJ1-2	NA	TRBD1	CASSLNGQGIGGYTF	TGTGCCAGCAGTTTGAATGGACAGGGTATAGGTGGCTACACCTTC
TRBV19	TRBJ1-2	NA	TRBD1	CASTTRGQINYGYTF	TGTGCCAGTACCACAAGGGGACAGATTAACTATGGCTACACCTTC
TRBV6-2/TRBV6-3	TRBJ1-5	few	TRBD1	CASSYHRDRVRSNQPQHF	TGTGCCAGCAGTTACCACCGGGACAGGGTAAGGAGCAATCAGCCCCAGCATTTT
TRBV19	TRBJ1-2	NA	NA	CASSIRAQVYGYTF	TGTGCCAGTAGTATACGAGCTCAAGTCTATGGCTACACCTTC
TRBV11-2	TRBJ1-1	NA	NA	CASSLGRGQNTEAFF	TGTGCCAGCAGCTTAGGCAGGGGACAGAACACTGAAGCTTTCTTT
TRBV18	TRBJ1-6	NA	NA	CASSPRDGGGSPLHF	TGTGCCAGCTCACCGAGGGACGGGGGGGGTTCACCCCTCCACTTT
TRBV19	TRBJ2-7	NA	NA	CASSTGISRSSYEQYF	TGTGCCAGTAGTACCGGGATCTCCAGGAGCTCCTACGAGCAGTACTTC
TRBV5-6	TRBJ1-3	NA	NA	CASSDLRGTRNTIYF	TGTGCCAGCAGCGACCTGCGGGGGACAAGAAACACCATATATTTT
TRBV4-3	TRBJ2-7	NA	TRBD1	CASSLGAVGQGNEQYF	TGCGCCAGCAGCCTCGGAGCTGTCGGACAGGGGAACGAGCAGTACTTC
TRBV4-2	TRBJ2-2	few	NA	CASSQASPTGELFF	TGTGCCAGCAGCCAAGCAAGCCCCACCGGGGAGCTGTTTTTT
TRBV28	TRBJ1-1	NA	NA	CASSPTGTGSRTEAFF	TGTGCCAGCAGTCCGACAGGAACAGGGAGTCGGACTGAAGCTTTCTTT
TRBV24-1	TRBJ1-4	NA	TRBD1	CATSDRTGPNEKLFF	TGTGCCACCAGTGATAGGACAGGCCCTAATGAAAAACTGTTTTTT
TRBV6-2/TRBV6-3	TRBJ1-2	NA	NA	CASSYWGPGGYTF	TGTGCCAGCAGTTATTGGGGGCCGGGCGGCTACACCTTC
TRBV2	TRBJ2-1	NA	NA	CASSEAGGPNEQFF	TGTGCCAGCAGTGAAGCGGGGGGGCCAAATGAGCAGTTCTTC
TRBV7-9	TRBJ2-7	NA	NA	CASSLRLAEPYEQYF	TGTGCCAGCAGCTTACGCTTGGCGGAACCCTACGAGCAGTACTTC
TRBV20-1	TRBJ2-7	NA	NA	CSATGTKEQYF	TGCAGTGCTACCGGGACAAAAGAGCAGTACTTC
TRBV19	TRBJ2-7	NA	TRBD1	CASSISVGTGAYEQYF	TGTGCCAGTAGTATAAGTGTAGGGACAGGGGCCTACGAGCAGTACTTC